The T cell receptor beta chain described here comes from a study of blood T cell repertoires in COVID-19. TCRdb's copy holds only in-frame clones and misses some; the assay was immunoSEQ multiplex PCR. The sample carries tens of thousands of clones, around four fifths recorded once. CDR3 length: 14 amino acids. Per germline, CDR1 LNHDA and CDR2 SQIVND (reference sequence). V dropped 4 bases and J dropped 4 bases, with 10 bases sitting between them. The receptor's source is a woman in her 70s with COVID-19, enrolled during active disease. The V and J genes are TRBV19 and TRBJ2-2; weak D call: TRBD1 (6 bases). Source material: peripheral blood. The CDR3 DNA follows: TGTGCCAGTAGTAGGACAGCAACCACCGGGGAGCTGTTTTTT. Translation gives CASSRTATTGELFF. Together with reference TRBV19 and TRBJ2-2, the CDR3 gives the full variable domain: DGGITQSPKYLFRKEGQNVTLSCEQNLNHDAMYWYRQDPGQGLRLIYYSQIVNDFQKGDIAEGYSVSREKKESFPLTVTSAQKNPTAFYLCASSRTATTGELFFGEGSRLTVL.